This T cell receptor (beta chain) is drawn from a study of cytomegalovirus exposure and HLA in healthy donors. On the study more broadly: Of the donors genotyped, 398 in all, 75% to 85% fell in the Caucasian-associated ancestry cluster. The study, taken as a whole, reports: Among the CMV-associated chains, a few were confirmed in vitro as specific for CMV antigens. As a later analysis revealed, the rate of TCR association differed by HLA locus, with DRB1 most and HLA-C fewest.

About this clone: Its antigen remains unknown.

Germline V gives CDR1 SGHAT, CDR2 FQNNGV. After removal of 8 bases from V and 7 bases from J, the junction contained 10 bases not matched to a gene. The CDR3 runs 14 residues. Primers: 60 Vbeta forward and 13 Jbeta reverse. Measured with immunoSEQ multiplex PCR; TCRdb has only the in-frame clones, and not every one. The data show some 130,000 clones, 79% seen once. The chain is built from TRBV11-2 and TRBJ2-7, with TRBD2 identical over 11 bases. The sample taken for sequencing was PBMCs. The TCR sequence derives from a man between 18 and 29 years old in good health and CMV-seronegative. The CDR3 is CASPLGTSGEEQYF. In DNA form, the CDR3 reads TGTGCCAGCCCGCTCGGGACTAGCGGTGAAGAGCAGTACTTC.